The rows below give T cell receptor beta chains drawn from one sample of a study of T-cell reconstitution after alpha-beta-depleted transplantation in children. Each CDR3 protein is one row after TCRdb ran MiXCR on the PCR reads. In the table there are hundreds of thousands of distinct CDR3 sequences, over 25% of which are singletons. Sequencing was performed on PBMCs from the stem cell graft donor, taken from the stem cell graft. The source is a human donor who donated a stem cell graft to a child with aplastic anemia. The CDR3 runs from the conserved cysteine through the conserved F or W. The D gene is left open where the match is weak. Part of the rows lack a size; the others show once, few, many or a class for expanded clones.

clone_size	v_call	d_call	j_call	cdr3_aa	cdr3_nt
NA	TRBV5-6	TRBD2	TRBJ2-1	CASSLHGRLSYNEQFF	TGTGCCAGCAGCCTACACGGGAGGCTTTCCTACAATGAGCAGTTCTTC
NA	TRBV29-1	NA	TRBJ2-2	CSVEDLTVTTGELFF	TGCAGCGTTGAAGATCTTACAGTAACCACCGGGGAGCTGTTTTTT
NA	TRBV5-5	TRBD1	TRBJ2-7	CASSPWDRGRVYEQYF	TGTGCCAGCAGTCCATGGGACAGGGGGCGGGTCTACGAGCAGTACTTC
NA	TRBV18	NA	TRBJ1-1	CASSASEMNTEAFF	TGTGCCAGCTCAGCCTCAGAGATGAACACTGAAGCTTTCTTT
NA	TRBV3-1	NA	TRBJ2-7	CASSQAGYEQYF	TGTGCCAGCAGCCAAGCGGGCTACGAGCAGTACTTC
few	TRBV7-2	NA	TRBJ2-3	CASSFEDLRFVTDTQYF	TGTGCCAGCAGCTTTGAAGATTTGCGATTCGTCACAGATACGCAGTATTTT
few	TRBV27	NA	TRBJ2-7	CATKLDSASPYEQYF	TGTGCCACCAAACTCGATAGCGCGAGCCCCTACGAGCAGTACTTC
few	TRBV14	NA	TRBJ2-5	CASSQTLYRETQYF	TGTGCCAGCAGCCAAACCCTCTACCGGGAGACCCAGTACTTC
NA	TRBV20-1	NA	TRBJ1-1	CSARWEGSTEAFF	TGCAGTGCTAGATGGGAAGGGAGCACTGAAGCTTTCTTT
NA	TRBV11-2	NA	TRBJ1-2	CASSLRRSGDYGYTF	TGTGCCAGCAGCCTAAGGAGATCGGGGGACTATGGCTACACCTTC
NA	TRBV20-1	NA	TRBJ2-7	CSADGAKHHLGEQYF	TGCAGTGCCGACGGGGCGAAACACCACTTAGGCGAGCAGTACTTC
many	TRBV12-3/TRBV12-4	TRBD1	TRBJ1-1	CASSPQGANTEAFF	TGTGCCAGCAGTCCACAGGGGGCGAACACTGAAGCTTTCTTT
NA	TRBV20-1	NA	TRBJ2-7	CSATNAVEYEQYF	TGCAGTGCTACGAACGCTGTGGAGTACGAGCAGTACTTC
few	TRBV27	NA	TRBJ2-1	CASSSRQDSYNEQFF	TGTGCCAGCAGTTCTAGACAGGACTCCTACAATGAGCAGTTCTTC
NA	TRBV7-3	TRBD2	TRBJ2-3	CASSSRLAGVTDTQYF	TGTGCCAGCAGCTCCCGACTAGCGGGAGTCACAGATACGCAGTATTTT
few	TRBV13	TRBD1	TRBJ2-4	CASSGRTGGSAKNIQYF	TGTGCCAGCAGCGGAAGGACAGGGGGCTCAGCCAAAAACATTCAGTACTTC
few	TRBV14	NA	TRBJ1-1	CASSQEMGWNTEAFF	TGTGCCAGCAGCCAAGAAATGGGGTGGAACACTGAAGCTTTCTTT
NA	TRBV28	NA	TRBJ2-3	CASSEPGPTAADTQYF	TGTGCCAGCAGTGAGCCGGGCCCTACAGCCGCAGATACGCAGTATTTT
NA	TRBV7-3	NA	TRBJ2-3	CASSLRQGKDTQYF	TGTGCCAGCAGCTTACGGCAGGGGAAAGATACGCAGTATTTT
NA	TRBV4-3	NA	TRBJ1-2	CASSQDRHSYGYTF	TGCGCCAGCAGCCAAGACAGACACTCATATGGCTACACCTTC
NA	TRBV28	NA	TRBJ2-1	CASSLAFPYNEQFF	TGTGCCAGCAGTCTAGCGTTCCCCTACAATGAGCAGTTCTTC
few	TRBV29-1	NA	TRBJ2-3	CSASGSSSTDTQYF	TGCAGCGCTTCTGGGTCCAGTAGCACAGATACGCAGTATTTT
few	TRBV15	TRBD2	TRBJ2-1	CATRLADTQEQFF	TGTGCCACTCGACTAGCGGATACACAAGAGCAGTTCTTC
NA	TRBV9	TRBD2	TRBJ2-1	CASSAKTLAGWAYNEQFF	TGTGCCAGCAGCGCCAAGACCCTAGCGGGGTGGGCCTACAATGAGCAGTTCTTC
NA	TRBV7-2	NA	TRBJ2-7	CASSLALHPYEQYF	TGTGCCAGCAGTTTAGCGCTGCATCCCTACGAGCAGTACTTC
NA	TRBV12-3/TRBV12-4	NA	TRBJ2-4	CASSGARGGHKNIQYF	TGTGCCAGCTCCGGGGCAAGGGGGGGCCACAAAAACATTCAGTACTTC
NA	TRBV12-3/TRBV12-4	NA	TRBJ1-5	CASSPGGSGNQPQHF	TGTGCCAGCAGCCCCGGGGGCTCTGGCAATCAGCCCCAGCATTTT
few	TRBV20-1	NA	TRBJ1-1	CSASLASSRKNTEAFF	TGCAGTGCTAGTCTCGCCTCGTCGAGGAAGAACACTGAAGCTTTCTTT
NA	TRBV6-1	NA	TRBJ1-5	CASSETTGPQHF	TGTGCCAGCAGTGAGACGACAGGGCCCCAGCATTTT
NA	TRBV7-9	TRBD1	TRBJ1-4	CASSRDSEKLFF	TGTGCCAGCAGCCGGGACAGTGAAAAACTGTTTTTT
NA	TRBV12-3/TRBV12-4	NA	TRBJ2-7	CASSPLGLFYEQYF	TGTGCCAGCAGTCCCCTAGGGTTGTTTTACGAGCAGTACTTC
few	TRBV29-1	TRBD2	TRBJ2-3	CSAGTSGNTDTQYF	TGCAGCGCCGGGACTAGCGGGAACACAGATACGCAGTATTTT
few	TRBV12-3/TRBV12-4	NA	TRBJ2-5	CASKHTGKQETQYF	TGTGCCAGCAAGCATACAGGGAAGCAAGAGACCCAGTACTTC
few	TRBV3-1	NA	TRBJ2-7	CASRRTAAYEQYF	TGTGCCAGCCGACGGACAGCCGCCTACGAGCAGTACTTC
NA	TRBV5-1	TRBD2	TRBJ2-1	CASSTGTSGMASEQFF	TGCGCCAGCAGCACCGGGACTAGCGGGATGGCCTCGGAGCAGTTCTTC
once	TRBV29-1	NA	TRBJ2-1	CSVRTPSSYNEQFF	TGCAGCGTGCGGACACCCAGCTCCTACAATGAGCAGTTCTTC
NA	TRBV6-1	NA	TRBJ1-1	CASSEGLRRGFRVNTEAFF	TGTGCCAGCAGTGAAGGTTTGCGTCGGGGGTTCCGGGTGAACACTGAAGCTTTCTTT
NA	TRBV5-1	TRBD2	TRBJ2-7	CASSLGLAGREQYF	TGCGCCAGCAGCTTGGGACTAGCGGGTCGGGAGCAGTACTTC
NA	TRBV15	NA	TRBJ1-4	CATSRDTPTTNEKLFF	TGTGCCACCAGCAGAGATACCCCCACTACTAATGAAAAACTGTTTTTT
NA	TRBV6-5	TRBD1	TRBJ1-1	CASSYSPGQGRVNTEAFF	TGTGCCAGCAGTTACTCCCCGGGACAGGGGAGGGTGAACACTGAAGCTTTCTTT
NA	TRBV6-2/TRBV6-3	NA	TRBJ2-3	CASKRRVTGTDTQYF	TGTGCCAGCAAACGGCGGGTAACGGGCACAGATACGCAGTATTTT
NA	TRBV18	NA	TRBJ1-1	CASSPLEPATEAFF	TGTGCCAGCTCACCACTTGAGCCTGCCACTGAAGCTTTCTTT
few	TRBV10-3	NA	TRBJ1-2	CAIGVPDTSNYGYTF	TGTGCCATCGGTGTTCCGGACACGTCTAACTATGGCTACACCTTC
NA	TRBV6-2/TRBV6-3	NA	TRBJ2-1	CASSWSNYNEQFF	TGTGCCAGCAGTTGGAGCAATTACAATGAGCAGTTCTTC
NA	TRBV7-8	NA	TRBJ1-5	CASSPTRAGARSNQPQHF	TGTGCCAGCAGCCCCACGCGGGCGGGGGCGCGTAGCAATCAGCCCCAGCATTTT
few	TRBV12-3/TRBV12-4	NA	TRBJ1-5	CASSFERNQPQHF	TGTGCCAGCAGTTTTGAGCGCAATCAGCCCCAGCATTTT
NA	TRBV5-8	TRBD1	TRBJ2-7	CASSLVGQGSNEQYF	TGTGCCAGCAGCTTGGTGGGACAGGGGTCGAACGAGCAGTACTTC
NA	TRBV7-6	NA	TRBJ1-1	CASSASQGLNTEAFF	TGTGCCAGCAGCGCGTCACAGGGACTGAACACTGAAGCTTTCTTT
NA	TRBV25-1	TRBD2	TRBJ2-1	CASSGGLTSGFYNEQFF	TGTGCCAGCAGTGGAGGTCTCACTAGCGGCTTCTACAATGAGCAGTTCTTC